The clone carrying this TCR beta chain came up a few times. Its antigen is currently unknown. After expansion with viral peptide pools in the ViraFEST assay, antigen-specific CD4+ T cells were sequenced. Following 10 days of culture, CD4+ T cells were isolated. Recipients of the vaccine had no prior SARS-CoV-2 infection and negative nucleocapsid antibodies. Germline lookup yields CDR1 SNHLY and CDR2 FYNNEI. The V end lost 5 bases, the J end lost 0 bases, and 13 bases lay between the germline ends. The CDR3 runs 16 residues. The method was immunoSEQ multiplex PCR; TCRdb's version includes in-frame clones alone and lacks a portion of them. In the table there are around 71,000 clones, approximately 70% of which are singletons. The entry originates in a study of vaccination effects on CD4 cells after COVID-19.

This clonotype was obtained from a human donor who received a COVID-19 vaccine. V is TRBV2 and J is TRBJ2-2; D unresolved. The sample here was CD4+ T cells from PBMCs cultured with HCoV-OC43 spike peptides, taken before COVID-19 vaccination. Specified subset: HCoV-OC43 spike overlapping peptide pool stimulation. The CDR3 loop reads CASSRTTPANTGELFF. CDR3 DNA sequence: TGTGCCAGCAGTAGAACCACTCCGGCGAACACCGGGGAGCTGTTTTTT. The full variable domain, completed using reference TRBV2 and TRBJ2-2, is EPEVTQTPSHQVTQMGQEVILRCVPISNHLYFYWYRQILGQKVEFLVSFYNNEISEKSEIFDDQFSVERPDGSNFTLKIRSTKLEDSAMYFCASSRTTPANTGELFFGEGSRLTVL.